This T cell receptor (beta chain) appears in the sequencing data of a study of blood T cell repertoires in COVID-19. About the study: COVID-19 samples, acute and convalescent, were from the United States, Italy and Spain. The cDNA or gDNA used as material had been derived from T cells, B-cell-depleted T cells, or PBMCs.

This CDR3 spans 13 amino acids. J lost 4 bases, V lost 5 bases, and 3 bases had no gene match. Germline CDR1 and CDR2: MNHEY and SMNVEV (reference sequence). As originally analysed: Estimation of nucleated cell counts was performed using reference gene primer amplification. Produced via immunoSEQ multiplex PCR; TCRdb's table is partial and in-frame only. V and J calls and clone size follow that table, whereas D and trimming were derived from the DNA. The table lists under 250,000 clones, approximately 87% of them singletons. This clonotype was sampled from a man in his 60s with acute or convalescent COVID-19. The material sequenced was peripheral blood. The chain has TRBV27 and TRBJ1-1; TRBD1 agrees at 8 bases. CDR3 amino acids: CASSGTGSTEAFF. The CDR3 DNA is TGTGCCAGCAGTGGGACAGGTTCCACTGAAGCTTTCTTT.